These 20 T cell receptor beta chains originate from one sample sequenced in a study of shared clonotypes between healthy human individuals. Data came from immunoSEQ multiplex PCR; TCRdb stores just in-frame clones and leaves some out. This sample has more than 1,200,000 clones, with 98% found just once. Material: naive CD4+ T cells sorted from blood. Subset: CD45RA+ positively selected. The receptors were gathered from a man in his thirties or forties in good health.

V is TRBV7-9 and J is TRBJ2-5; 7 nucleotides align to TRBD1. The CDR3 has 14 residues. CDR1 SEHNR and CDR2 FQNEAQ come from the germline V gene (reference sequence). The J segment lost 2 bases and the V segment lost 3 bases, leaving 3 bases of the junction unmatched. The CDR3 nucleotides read TGTGCCAGCAGCTTGTCAGGGGGTCAAGAGACCCAGTACTTC. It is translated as CASSLSGGQETQYF.

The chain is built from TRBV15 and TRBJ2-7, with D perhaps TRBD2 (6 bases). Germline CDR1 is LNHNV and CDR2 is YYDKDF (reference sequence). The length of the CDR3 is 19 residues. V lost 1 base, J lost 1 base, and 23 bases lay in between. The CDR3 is CATSRVRGTDTLRSYEQYF. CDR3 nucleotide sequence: TGTGCCACCAGCAGAGTTCGCGGGACGGATACATTGAGGTCCTACGAGCAGTACTTC.

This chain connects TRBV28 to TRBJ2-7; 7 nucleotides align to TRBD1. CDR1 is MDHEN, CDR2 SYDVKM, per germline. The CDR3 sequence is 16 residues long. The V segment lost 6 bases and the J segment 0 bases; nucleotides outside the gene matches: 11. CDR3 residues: CASSRETGIRSYEQYF. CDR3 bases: TGTGCCAGCAGCCGCGAGACAGGGATACGCTCCTACGAGCAGTACTTC.

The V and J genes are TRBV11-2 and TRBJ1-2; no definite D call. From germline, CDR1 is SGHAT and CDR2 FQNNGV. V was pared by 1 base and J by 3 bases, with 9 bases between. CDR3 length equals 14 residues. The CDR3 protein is CASSLGVADYGYTF. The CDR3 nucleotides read TGTGCCAGCAGCTTAGGGGTGGCAGACTATGGCTACACCTTC. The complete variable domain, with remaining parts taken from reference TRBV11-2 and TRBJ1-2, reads EAGVAQSPRYKIIEKRQSVAFWCNPISGHATLYWYQQILGQGPKLLIQFQNNGVVDDSQLPKDRFSAERLKGVDSTLKIQPAKLEDSAVYLCASSLGVADYGYTFGSGTRLTVV.

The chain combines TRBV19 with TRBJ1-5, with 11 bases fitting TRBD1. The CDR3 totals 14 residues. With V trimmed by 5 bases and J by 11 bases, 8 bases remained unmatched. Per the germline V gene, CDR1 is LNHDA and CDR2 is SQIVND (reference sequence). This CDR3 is CASSVGQGEGSQHF. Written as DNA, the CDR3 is TGTGCCAGTAGTGTGGGACAGGGGGAAGGTTCCCAGCATTTT.

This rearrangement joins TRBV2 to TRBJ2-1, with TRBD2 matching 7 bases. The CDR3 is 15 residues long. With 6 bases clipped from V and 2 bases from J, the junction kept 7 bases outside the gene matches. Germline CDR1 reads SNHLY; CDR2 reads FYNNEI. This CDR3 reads CASRSLAVTYNEQFF. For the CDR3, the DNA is TGTGCCAGCAGATCCCTAGCGGTCACCTACAATGAGCAGTTCTTC.

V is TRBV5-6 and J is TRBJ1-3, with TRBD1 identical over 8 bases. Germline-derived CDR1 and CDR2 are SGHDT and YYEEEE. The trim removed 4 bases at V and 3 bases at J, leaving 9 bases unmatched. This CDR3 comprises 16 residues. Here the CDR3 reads CASSPSDRGGGNTIYF. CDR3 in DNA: TGTGCCAGCAGCCCCTCTGACAGGGGCGGTGGAAACACCATATATTTT.

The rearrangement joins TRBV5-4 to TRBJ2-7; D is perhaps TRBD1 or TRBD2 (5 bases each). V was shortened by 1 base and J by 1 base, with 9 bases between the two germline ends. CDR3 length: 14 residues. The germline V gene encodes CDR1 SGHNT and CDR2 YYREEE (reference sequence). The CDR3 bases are TGTGCCAGCAGCTTGAAGGGACGATCCTACGAGCAGTACTTC. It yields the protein CASSLKGRSYEQYF.

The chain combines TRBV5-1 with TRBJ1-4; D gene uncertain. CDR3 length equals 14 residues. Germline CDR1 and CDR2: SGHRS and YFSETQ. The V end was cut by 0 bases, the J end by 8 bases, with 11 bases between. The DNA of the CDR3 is TGCGCCAGCAGCTTGGTGACGGCCGGCGAAAAACTGTTTTTT. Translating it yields CASSLVTAGEKLFF.

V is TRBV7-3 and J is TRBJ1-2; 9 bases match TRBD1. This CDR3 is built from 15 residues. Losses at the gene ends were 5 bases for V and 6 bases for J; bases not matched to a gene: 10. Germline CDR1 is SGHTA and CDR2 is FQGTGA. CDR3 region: CASSPKQGAPDGYTF. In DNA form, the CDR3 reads TGTGCCAGCAGCCCCAAACAGGGGGCGCCGGATGGCTACACCTTC.

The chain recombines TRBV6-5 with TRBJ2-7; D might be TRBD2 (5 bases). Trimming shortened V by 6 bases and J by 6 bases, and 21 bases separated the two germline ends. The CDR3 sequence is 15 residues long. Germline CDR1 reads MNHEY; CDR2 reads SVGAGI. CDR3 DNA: TGTGCCAGCAGCTTACTTCGCCCGGGAAGTAGCGAGCAGTACTTC. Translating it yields CASSLLRPGSSEQYF.

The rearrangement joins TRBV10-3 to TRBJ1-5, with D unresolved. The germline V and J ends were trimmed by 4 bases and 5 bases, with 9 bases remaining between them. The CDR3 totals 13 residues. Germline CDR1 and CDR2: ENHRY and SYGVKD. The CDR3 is CAISVNTYQPQHF. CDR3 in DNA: TGTGCCATCAGTGTAAACACTTATCAGCCCCAGCATTTT.

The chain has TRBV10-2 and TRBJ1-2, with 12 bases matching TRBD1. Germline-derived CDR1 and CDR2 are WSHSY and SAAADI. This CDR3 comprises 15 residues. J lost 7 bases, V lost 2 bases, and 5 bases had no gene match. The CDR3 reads CASSETGTGGGGYTF. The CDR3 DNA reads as TGCGCCAGCAGTGAGACCGGGACAGGGGGCGGTGGCTACACCTTC.

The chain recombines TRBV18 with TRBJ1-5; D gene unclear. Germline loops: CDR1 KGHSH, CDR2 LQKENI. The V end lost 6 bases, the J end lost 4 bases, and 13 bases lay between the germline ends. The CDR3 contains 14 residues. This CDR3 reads CASSTRPVNQPQHF. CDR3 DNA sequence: TGTGCCAGCTCCACCCGGCCGGTGAATCAGCCCCAGCATTTT.

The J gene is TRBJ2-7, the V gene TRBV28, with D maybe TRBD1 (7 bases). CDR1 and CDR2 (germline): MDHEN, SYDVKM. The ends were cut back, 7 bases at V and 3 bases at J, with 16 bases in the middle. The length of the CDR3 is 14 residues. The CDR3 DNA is TGTGCCAGCATGTTCGACAGGGACTTCTACGAGCAGTACTTC. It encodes CASMFDRDFYEQYF.

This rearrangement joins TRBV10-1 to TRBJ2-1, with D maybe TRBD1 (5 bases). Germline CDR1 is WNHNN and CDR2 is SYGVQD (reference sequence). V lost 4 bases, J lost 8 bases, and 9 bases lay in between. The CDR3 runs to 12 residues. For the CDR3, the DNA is TGCGCCAGCAGTGCAGACAGCTATGAGCAGTTCTTC. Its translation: CASSADSYEQFF.

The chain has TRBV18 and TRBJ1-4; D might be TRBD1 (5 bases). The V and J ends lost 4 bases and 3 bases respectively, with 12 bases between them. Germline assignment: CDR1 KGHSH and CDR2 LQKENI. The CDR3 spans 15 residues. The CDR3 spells CASSLPGTANEKLFF. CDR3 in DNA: TGTGCCAGCTCACTTCCAGGGACGGCTAATGAAAAACTGTTTTTT.

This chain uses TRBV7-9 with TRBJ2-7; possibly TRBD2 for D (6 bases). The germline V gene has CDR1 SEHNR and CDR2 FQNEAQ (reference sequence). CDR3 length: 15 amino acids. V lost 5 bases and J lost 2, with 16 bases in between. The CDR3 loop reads CASSPTGLIPYEQYF. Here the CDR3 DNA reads TGTGCCAGCAGCCCGACGGGACTCATCCCCTACGAGCAGTACTTC.

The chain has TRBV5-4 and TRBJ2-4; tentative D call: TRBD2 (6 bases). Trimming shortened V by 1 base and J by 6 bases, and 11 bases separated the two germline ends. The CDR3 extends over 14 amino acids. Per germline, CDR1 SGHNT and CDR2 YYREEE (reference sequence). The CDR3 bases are TGTGCCAGCAGCTTGCGGGGGACCACAAACATTCAGTACTTC. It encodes CASSLRGTTNIQYF.

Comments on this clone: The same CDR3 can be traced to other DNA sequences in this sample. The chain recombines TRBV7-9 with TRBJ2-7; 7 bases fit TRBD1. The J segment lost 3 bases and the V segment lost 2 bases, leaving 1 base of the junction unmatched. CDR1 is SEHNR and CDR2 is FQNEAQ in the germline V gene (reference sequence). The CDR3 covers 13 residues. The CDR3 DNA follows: TGTGCCAGCAGCTTACGGGACAGCTACGAGCAGTACTTC. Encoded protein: CASSLRDSYEQYF.